The 30 T cell receptor beta chains below all came from one sample that was sequenced in a study of cytomegalovirus exposure and HLA in healthy donors. Amplification used 60 Vbeta primers and 13 Jbeta primers. Generated by immunoSEQ multiplex PCR, the TCRdb table keeps only in-frame clones and is missing some. The sample has 200,000 or so clones; roughly 80% are singletons. Sequencing was performed on PBMCs. These TCRs come from a young man in good health and CMV-seronegative.

CDR3 nucleotides: TGCGCCAGCAGGATCGGGACTAGGGAGTTCTTC. Translation: CASRIGTREFF. The chain uses TRBV5-1 and TRBJ2-1; 8 bases agree with TRBD2. CDR1 is SGHRS, CDR2 YFSETQ, per germline. Losses at the gene ends were 5 bases for V and 14 bases for J; bases not matched to a gene: 6. This CDR3 region has 11 residues.

The V and J genes are TRBV5-1 and TRBJ2-1, with 7 positions matching TRBD2. The J segment lost 0 bases and the V segment lost 5 bases, leaving 5 bases of the junction unmatched. Germline CDR1 and CDR2: SGHRS and YFSETQ. This CDR3 comprises 15 residues. The CDR3 region has the DNA TGCGCCAGCAGTTTTCTAGCGGACTCCTACAATGAGCAGTTCTTC. Its translation is CASSFLADSYNEQFF.

This sequence joins TRBV6-5 and TRBJ1-2; 8 nucleotides agree with TRBD1. There are 13 residues in the CDR3. V was clipped by 7 bases and J by 7 bases; unmatched bases: 8. Germline assignment: CDR1 MNHEY and CDR2 SVGAGI. CDR3 sequence reads: CASTRDRSAGYTF. For the CDR3, the DNA is TGTGCCAGCACTCGGGACAGGTCGGCTGGCTACACCTTC.

The chain recombines TRBV28 with TRBJ2-7, with TRBD2 matching over 8 bases. The CDR3 has 18 amino acids. Germline loops: CDR1 MDHEN, CDR2 SYDVKM. Trimming at V came to 7 bases and at J to 0 bases, leaving 17 bases not matched to a gene. The CDR3 region has the DNA TGTGCCAGCACCAAATCCGGGGGGGGCCCCCTCAGCTCCTACGAGCAGTACTTC. This translates into CASTKSGGGPLSSYEQYF.

The chain couples TRBV7-2 to TRBJ2-7, with D possibly being TRBD1 (7 bases). CDR3 length: 16 amino acids. The germline V and J ends were trimmed by 1 base and 4 bases, with 17 bases remaining between them. Germline CDR1 SGHTA, CDR2 FQGNSA. CDR3: CASSLGAGTVLYEQYF. In DNA form, the CDR3 reads TGTGCCAGCAGCTTAGGGGCGGGGACAGTTCTGTACGAGCAGTACTTC. Full variable domain (missing parts from reference TRBV7-2 and TRBJ2-7): GAGVSQSPSNKVTEKGKDVELRCDPISGHTALYWYRQSLGQGLEFLIYFQGNSAPDKSGLPSDRFSAERTGGSVSTLTIQRTQQEDSAVYLCASSLGAGTVLYEQYFGPGTRLTVT.

The chain couples TRBV5-1 to TRBJ1-4; D perhaps matches TRBD1 (5 bases). Trimming took off 4 bases at V and 3 bases at J, with 10 bases between the two ends. Germline CDR1 is SGHRS and CDR2 is YFSETQ. The CDR3 has 14 amino acids. In DNA form, the CDR3 reads TGCGCCAGCAGCCCCCGACAGTCTAATGAAAAACTGTTTTTT. Its protein is CASSPRQSNEKLFF. The complete variable domain, with remaining parts taken from reference TRBV5-1 and TRBJ1-4, reads KAGVTQTPRYLIKTRGQQVTLSCSPISGHRSVSWYQQTPGQGLQFLFEYFSETQRNKGNFPGRFSGRQFSNSRSEMNVSTLELGDSALYLCASSPRQSNEKLFFGSGTQLSVL.

The gene calls are TRBV2 and TRBJ2-5; no clear D. V was trimmed by 8 bases and J by 1 base, leaving 11 bases between them. The CDR3 length is 13 residues. The V gene's germline CDR1 is SNHLY and CDR2 FYNNEI. The CDR3 sequence: CASGRRSQETQYF. DNA for the CDR3: TGTGCCAGCGGAAGACGGAGCCAAGAGACCCAGTACTTC.

The chain employs TRBV13 and TRBJ2-5; a weak D match, TRBD2 (6 bases). With 0 bases removed from V and 2 bases from J, the gap between germline ends came to 10 bases. CDR3 length: 15 amino acids. CDR1 and CDR2 from the germline V gene are PRHDT and FYEKMQ (reference sequence). CDR3 region: CASSLGRGRQETQYF. The CDR3 region has the DNA TGTGCCAGCAGCTTAGGCCGGGGGAGGCAAGAGACCCAGTACTTC.

The CDR3, as DNA: TGTGCCAGCTGTGCCAGTATAGCCACCGGGGAGCTGTTTTTT. Translation: CASCASIATGELFF. The chain recombines TRBV6-1 with TRBJ2-2; D is ambiguous. Germline values: CDR1 MNHNS, CDR2 SASEGT. V was trimmed by 8 bases and J by 4 bases, leaving 14 bases between them. The CDR3 covers 14 residues.

J is TRBJ1-1 and V is TRBV5-1; 10 nucleotides line up with TRBD1. The CDR3 is 15 amino acids. V was clipped by 2 bases and J by 0 bases; unmatched bases: 1. Germline V gene data show CDR1 as SGHRS and CDR2 as YFSETQ. The CDR3 reads CASSFGTGVNTEAFF. The CDR3 region has the DNA TGCGCCAGCAGCTTTGGGACAGGGGTGAACACTGAAGCTTTCTTT.

This clone has just a few counts. V gene TRBV5-1 combines with J gene TRBJ2-1; no definite D call. CDR3 length: 12 residues. In germline, CDR1 is SGHRS, CDR2 YFSETQ. With 2 bases removed from V and 6 bases from J, the gap between germline ends came to 6 bases. The CDR3 sequence is CASSFISNEQFF. DNA of the CDR3: TGCGCCAGCAGCTTCATTTCCAATGAGCAGTTCTTC. Variable domain in full (rest from reference TRBV5-1 and TRBJ2-1): KAGVTQTPRYLIKTRGQQVTLSCSPISGHRSVSWYQQTPGQGLQFLFEYFSETQRNKGNFPGRFSGRQFSNSRSEMNVSTLELGDSALYLCASSFISNEQFFGPGTRLTVL.

The chain couples TRBV5-1 to TRBJ2-5; weak D call: TRBD1 (6 bases). This CDR3 has 13 amino acids. Looked up from germline, CDR1 is SGHRS and CDR2 is YFSETQ. Trimming cost V 0 bases and J 4 bases, with 7 bases left between them. Written as DNA, the CDR3 is TGCGCCAGCAGCTTGGAAGGGGGAGAGACCCAGTACTTC. This encodes CASSLEGGETQYF. Drawing the rest from reference TRBV5-1 and TRBJ2-5, the complete variable domain is KAGVTQTPRYLIKTRGQQVTLSCSPISGHRSVSWYQQTPGQGLQFLFEYFSETQRNKGNFPGRFSGRQFSNSRSEMNVSTLELGDSALYLCASSLEGGETQYFGPGTRLLVL.

This sequence joins TRBV7-9 and TRBJ2-7, with TRBD2 identical over 8 bases. This CDR3 has 15 amino acids. From germline, CDR1 is SEHNR and CDR2 FQNEAQ (reference sequence). Trimming took 0 bases from V and 5 from J; bases not matched to a gene: 6. This CDR3 is CASSLAGLAGHEQYF. CDR3 DNA sequence: TGTGCCAGCAGCTTAGCTGGGCTAGCGGGCCACGAGCAGTACTTC.

J is TRBJ2-4 and V is TRBV11-3; D is possibly TRBD2 (5 bases). The ends were cut back, 1 base at V and 11 bases at J, with 12 bases in the middle. The length of the CDR3 is 13 residues. CDR1 is SGHNT, CDR2 YENEEA, per germline. Here the CDR3 DNA reads TGTGCCAGCAGCTTAGGTAGGAGCGGTCTTCAGTACTTC. Its protein is CASSLGRSGLQYF.

This clone has only a few counts. This chain connects TRBV6-5 to TRBJ1-5; tentatively, D is TRBD1 (6 bases). The germline V and J ends were trimmed by 6 bases and 6 bases, with 15 bases remaining between them. CDR3 length: 14 residues. The germline V gene has CDR1 MNHEY and CDR2 SVGAGI. CDR3 sequence reads: CASRTRQAGQPQHF. The CDR3 coding sequence is TGTGCCAGCAGGACACGACAGGCGGGTCAGCCCCAGCATTTT.

The chain has TRBV7-9 and TRBJ1-3; tentative D call: TRBD1 (5 bases). Germline lookup yields CDR1 SEHNR and CDR2 FQNEAQ (reference sequence). Trimming cost V 8 bases and J 0 bases, with 20 bases left between them. The CDR3 sequence is 17 residues long. The CDR3 reads CASRPSGRDISGNTIYF. CDR3 DNA sequence: TGTGCCAGCCGGCCCTCGGGCAGGGATATCTCTGGAAACACCATATATTTT. Full variable domain (outside the CDR3, taken from reference TRBV7-9 and TRBJ1-3): DTGVSQNPRHKITKRGQNVTFRCDPISEHNRLYWYRQTLGQGPEFLTYFQNEAQLEKSRLLSDRFSAERPKGSFSTLEIQRTEQGDSAMYLCASRPSGRDISGNTIYFGEGSWLTVV.

This rearrangement joins TRBV2 to TRBJ1-6, with a possible D match to TRBD1 (5 bases). Germline V gene data show CDR1 as SNHLY and CDR2 as FYNNEI. CDR3 length: 18 residues. V was pared by 3 bases and J by 5 bases, with 20 bases between. The chain's CDR3 is CASSDPDISSSDNSPLHF. In DNA, the CDR3 is TGTGCCAGCAGTGATCCGGACATTTCGTCGTCCGATAATTCACCCCTCCACTTT.

The V gene is TRBV4-1, the J gene TRBJ1-2; a possible D gene is TRBD1 (5 bases). The CDR3 has 14 residues. In germline, CDR1 is MGHRA, CDR2 YSYEKL. The V and J ends lost 0 bases and 4 bases respectively, with 9 bases between them. The CDR3 here is CASSQDGGFYGYTF. The CDR3 DNA sequence: TGCGCCAGCAGCCAAGATGGGGGGTTCTATGGCTACACCTTC.

The V call is TRBV2, the J call TRBJ2-1, with D possibly TRBD1 on 5 matching bases. V was pared by 5 bases and J by 0 bases, with 11 bases between. This CDR3 region has 15 residues. CDR1 and CDR2 from the germline V gene are SNHLY and FYNNEI. CDR3 in DNA: TGTGCCAGCAGTAGAAGACAGAGCTCCTACAATGAGCAGTTCTTC. This gives the protein CASSRRQSSYNEQFF.

This chain links TRBV5-6 with TRBJ1-2; no clear D gene. From germline, CDR1 is SGHDT and CDR2 YYEEEE. Trimming cost V 1 base and J 4 bases, with 17 bases left between them. The CDR3 is made up of 16 amino acids. CDR3 loop: CASSLIPSSFIYGYTF. The CDR3 DNA sequence: TGTGCCAGCAGCTTGATCCCTAGTTCATTTATCTATGGCTACACCTTC.

The V gene is TRBV29-1, the J gene TRBJ2-1, with D possibly being TRBD1 (5 bases). CDR3 size: 11 residues. Germline V gives CDR1 SQVTM, CDR2 ANQGSEA. Trimming stripped 4 bases from V and 9 bases from J, with 10 bases between. This chain's CDR3 is CSVGRVGEQFF. The CDR3 bases are TGCAGCGTTGGCAGGGTTGGTGAGCAGTTCTTC.

This chain joins TRBV5-1 and TRBJ1-2, with unresolved D. The CDR3 is 15 amino acids. V shed 1 base and J shed 2 bases, with 12 bases lying between them. Germline CDR1 reads SGHRS; CDR2 reads YFSETQ. This chain's CDR3 is CASSLTPGANYGYTF. DNA for the CDR3: TGCGCCAGCAGCTTGACCCCAGGCGCGAACTATGGCTACACCTTC.

In regard to this clone: One end of the junction fails to match germline, which may point to a read error. The V call is TRBV5-4, the J call TRBJ2-6; 8 bases match TRBD2. Germline CDR1 SGHNT, CDR2 YYREEE (reference sequence). This CDR3 spans 15 amino acids. The CDR3 coding sequence is TGTGCCAGCAGCTTAAGCGGGGGTGGGGCCAGCGTCCTGACTTTC. Amino acid sequence: CASSLSGGGASVLTF.

The CDR3, as DNA: TGTGCCAGCAGTTCCTGGACAGGATCTGGAAACACCATATATTTT. This codes for CASSSWTGSGNTIYF. V gene TRBV28 combines with J gene TRBJ1-3, with 7 bases aligning to TRBD1. The V gene's germline CDR1 is MDHEN and CDR2 SYDVKM. The V and J ends lost 4 bases and 1 base, in that order; junction bases with no gene match: 4. This CDR3 is 15 amino acids long.

Concerning this clone itself: The same CDR3 can be traced to other DNA sequences in this sample. The chain combines TRBV6-1 with TRBJ1-5; possibly TRBD1 for D (5 bases). The CDR3 sequence is 13 residues long. The ends were cut back, 8 bases at V and 2 bases at J, with 10 bases in the middle. Germline V gene lookup returns CDR1 MNHNS and CDR2 SASEGT. The CDR3 reads CASSGEGNQPQHF. The CDR3 DNA follows: TGTGCCAGCTCGGGGGAGGGCAATCAGCCCCAGCATTTT.

Remarks on this clone: Other nucleotide sequences in the sample specify the same CDR3. This chain joins TRBV19 and TRBJ2-1, with unresolved D. This CDR3 spans 13 amino acids. V was shortened by 5 bases and J by 3 bases, with 8 bases between the two germline ends. Per the germline V gene, CDR1 is LNHDA and CDR2 is SQIVND (reference sequence). CDR3 protein: CASSPRGYNEQFF. The CDR3 region has the DNA TGTGCCAGTAGTCCCCGCGGCTACAATGAGCAGTTCTTC. The variable domain in full, with the rest retrieved from reference TRBV19 and TRBJ2-1, is DGGITQSPKYLFRKEGQNVTLSCEQNLNHDAMYWYRQDPGQGLRLIYYSQIVNDFQKGDIAEGYSVSREKKESFPLTVTSAQKNPTAFYLCASSPRGYNEQFFGPGTRLTVL.

The V and J genes are TRBV15 and TRBJ2-2; 7 bases are a match to TRBD1. Germline lookup yields CDR1 LNHNV and CDR2 YYDKDF (reference sequence). With V trimmed by 0 bases and J by 5 bases, 6 bases remained unmatched. The CDR3 runs 16 residues. The CDR3 loop is CATSRDRGYLTGELFF. Here the CDR3 DNA reads TGTGCCACCAGCAGAGACAGGGGGTATCTGACCGGGGAGCTGTTTTTT.

This sequence joins TRBV5-1 and TRBJ2-1; TRBD2 matches 11 bases. V lost 4 bases and J lost 5; bases outside the gene matches: 8. Germline assignment: CDR1 SGHRS and CDR2 YFSETQ. The CDR3 is made up of 16 amino acids. The CDR3 DNA is TGCGCCAGCAGCGTACTCTCTAGCGGGGGGAACAATGAGCAGTTCTTC. This encodes CASSVLSSGGNNEQFF.

V and J are TRBV7-9 and TRBJ2-7; possibly TRBD2 for D (6 bases). V lost 6 bases to trimming and J lost 4 bases, with 19 bases between them. Germline V gene lookup returns CDR1 SEHNR and CDR2 FQNEAQ (reference sequence). This CDR3 has 15 residues. The CDR3 coding sequence is TGTGCCAGCAGTGGGGACGGCGGGGCGCGATACGAGCAGTACTTC. As protein: CASSGDGGARYEQYF.

The CDR3 nucleotides are TGTGCCAGCAGCTTAACAGGACAGGTCGGAGGCTACACCTTC. It translates to CASSLTGQVGGYTF. This chain uses TRBV7-3 with TRBJ1-2; 7 bases map to TRBD1. V trimming: 0 bases; J trimming: 8 bases; junction bases outside the gene matches: 6. Germline V gene lookup returns CDR1 SGHTA and CDR2 FQGTGA. The CDR3 contains 14 residues.